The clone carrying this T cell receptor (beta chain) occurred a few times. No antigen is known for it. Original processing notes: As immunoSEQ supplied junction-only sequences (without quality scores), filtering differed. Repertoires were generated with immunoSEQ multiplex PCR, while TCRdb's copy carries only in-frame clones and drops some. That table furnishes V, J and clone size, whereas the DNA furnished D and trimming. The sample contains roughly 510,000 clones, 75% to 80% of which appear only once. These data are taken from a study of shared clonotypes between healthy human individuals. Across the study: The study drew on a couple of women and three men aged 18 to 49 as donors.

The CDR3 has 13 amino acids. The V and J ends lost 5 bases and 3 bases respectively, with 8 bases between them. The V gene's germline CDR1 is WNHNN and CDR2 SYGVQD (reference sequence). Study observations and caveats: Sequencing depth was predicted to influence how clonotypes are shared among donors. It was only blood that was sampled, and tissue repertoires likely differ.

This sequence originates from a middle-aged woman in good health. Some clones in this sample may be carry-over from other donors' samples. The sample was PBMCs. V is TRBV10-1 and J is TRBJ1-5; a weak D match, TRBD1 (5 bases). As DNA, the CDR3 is TGCGCCAGCAGTACAGGACCCAATCAGCCCCAGCATTTT. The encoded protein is CASSTGPNQPQHF.